This T cell receptor (beta chain) was observed in a study of CD8 T cells in Susac syndrome. Study-level information: The Susac syndrome patients were therapy-naive, on corticosteroids, or on intravenous immunoglobulin alone at blood draw. Notes on the study in general: The CD4+ T cell repertoires, which came from Susac syndrome patients, showed no sign of clonal expansion.

CD8+ and CD4+ T cells taken from blood had their TCR beta sequenced. With random hexamers, reverse transcription was performed on roughly 0.45 to 1 ug of RNA. An immunoSEQ multiplex PCR amplified TCR beta CDR3 over 54 Vbeta and 13 Jbeta. TCRdb redid the calling of the immunoSEQ multiplex PCR reads with MiXCR, one entry per CDR3 protein. The table shows hundreds of thousands of distinct CDR3 sequences, with 85% to 95% occurring only once. The CDR3 is made up of 13 amino acids. V was clipped by 4 bases and J by 7 bases, with 16 bases between them. From germline, CDR1 is DFQATT and CDR2 SNEGSKA (reference sequence). With respect to this clonotype: As yet, its antigen is unknown.

This TCR derives from a human donor with Susac syndrome. The sequencing sample was made of CD4+ T cells from PBMCs. The chain couples TRBV20-1 to TRBJ2-5; D gene unclear. The chain's CDR3 is CSATESSLATQYF. In DNA form, the CDR3 reads TGCAGTGCTACCGAGTCTAGTTTGGCGACCCAGTACTTC.